Below, one T cell receptor beta chain is given with its context. Germline V CDR1 and CDR2: GTSNPN, SVGIG (reference sequence). V lost 0 bases and J lost 8, with 13 bases in between. This CDR3 contains 13 residues. The source of the sample is a study of blood T cell repertoires in COVID-19. Study summary: The United States, Italy and Spain were the sources of the acute and convalescent COVID-19 samples.

Per the study methods: Counts of nucleated cells, estimated from reference gene primer amplification, were obtained. TCRdb's table, derived via immunoSEQ multiplex PCR, lists solely in-frame clones and lacks some. Clone size and the V and J calls come from that table; the DNA yielded D and trimming. The data contain about 200,000 clones, roughly 90% of them singletons. The chain employs TRBV30 and TRBJ1-1; tentatively, D is TRBD1 (5 bases). The clonotype comes from a man between 18 and 35 years old with active or convalescent COVID-19. Material: peripheral blood. The CDR3 nucleotides read TGTGCCTGGAGTGTGGGAGGGACCCGAGAAGCTTTCTTT. Translation: CAWSVGGTREAFF.